Here is one T cell receptor beta chain with its context. Its antigen is currently unknown. This sample was included in a study of cytomegalovirus exposure and HLA in healthy donors. Study context: There were a few hundred genotyped donors. Of these, about 86% fell in the genetic ancestry cluster associated with self-reported Caucasian donors. General study points: Per a later analysis, roughly 17,000 TCR beta sequences showed association with HLA alleles at 0.05 false discovery rate. In a later analysis, HLA-C alleles had the fewest associated TCRs, DRB1 alleles the most. Presence/absence analyses supposed approximately even sequencing depth among donors.

Primers included in the PCR were 60 Vbeta and 13 Jbeta primers. Some clones are missing from TCRdb's copy, which holds only in-frame ones; the method was immunoSEQ multiplex PCR. In the table there are around 150,000 clones, around 72% of which are singletons. The CDR3 covers 16 residues. After removal of 4 bases from V and 4 bases from J, the junction contained 7 bases not matched to a gene. The V gene's germline CDR1 is SGHRS and CDR2 YFSETQ. The sample was PBMCs. The chain carries TRBV5-1 and TRBJ2-2; 10 bases align to TRBD1. The sequence came from a man aged 50-60 years in good health and CMV-seronegative. The CDR3: CASSPRQGATTGELFF. CDR3 DNA sequence: TGCGCCAGCAGCCCCAGACAGGGGGCGACCACCGGGGAGCTGTTTTTT. Full variable domain (rest looked up from reference TRBV5-1 and TRBJ2-2): KAGVTQTPRYLIKTRGQQVTLSCSPISGHRSVSWYQQTPGQGLQFLFEYFSETQRNKGNFPGRFSGRQFSNSRSEMNVSTLELGDSALYLCASSPRQGATTGELFFGEGSRLTVL.